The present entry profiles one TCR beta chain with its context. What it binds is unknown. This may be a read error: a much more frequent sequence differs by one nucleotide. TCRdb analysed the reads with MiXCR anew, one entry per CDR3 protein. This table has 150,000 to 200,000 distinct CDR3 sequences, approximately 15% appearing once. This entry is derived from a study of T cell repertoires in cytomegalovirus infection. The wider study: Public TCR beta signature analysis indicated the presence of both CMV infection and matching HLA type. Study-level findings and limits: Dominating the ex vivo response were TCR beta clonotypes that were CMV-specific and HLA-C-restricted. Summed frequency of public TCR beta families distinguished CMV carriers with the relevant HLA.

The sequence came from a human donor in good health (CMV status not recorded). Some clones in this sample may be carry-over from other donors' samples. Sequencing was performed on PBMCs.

This CDR3 reads CVSSYKGGSYNEQFF. In DNA form, the CDR3 reads TGTGTCAGCAGTTACAAGGGGGGTTCCTACAATGAGCAGTTCTTC. The chain is built from TRBV28 and TRBJ2-1, with D tentatively TRBD1 or TRBD2 (6 bases each). The CDR3 is 15 residues long. Germline V lookup: CDR1 MDHEN, CDR2 SYDVKM.